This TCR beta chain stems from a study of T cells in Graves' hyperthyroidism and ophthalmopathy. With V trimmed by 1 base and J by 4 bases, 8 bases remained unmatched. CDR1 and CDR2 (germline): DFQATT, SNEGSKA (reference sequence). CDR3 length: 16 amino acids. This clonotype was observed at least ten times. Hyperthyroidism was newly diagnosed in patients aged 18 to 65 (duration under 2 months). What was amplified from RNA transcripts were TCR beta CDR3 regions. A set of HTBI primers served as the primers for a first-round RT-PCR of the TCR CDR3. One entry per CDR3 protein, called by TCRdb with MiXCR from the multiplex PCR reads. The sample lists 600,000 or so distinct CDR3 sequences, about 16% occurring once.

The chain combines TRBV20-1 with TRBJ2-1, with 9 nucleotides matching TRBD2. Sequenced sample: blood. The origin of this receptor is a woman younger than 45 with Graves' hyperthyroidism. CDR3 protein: CSARGRASGVYNEQFF. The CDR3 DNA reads TGCAGTGCTAGAGGGCGGGCTAGCGGGGTTTACAATGAGCAGTTCTTC.